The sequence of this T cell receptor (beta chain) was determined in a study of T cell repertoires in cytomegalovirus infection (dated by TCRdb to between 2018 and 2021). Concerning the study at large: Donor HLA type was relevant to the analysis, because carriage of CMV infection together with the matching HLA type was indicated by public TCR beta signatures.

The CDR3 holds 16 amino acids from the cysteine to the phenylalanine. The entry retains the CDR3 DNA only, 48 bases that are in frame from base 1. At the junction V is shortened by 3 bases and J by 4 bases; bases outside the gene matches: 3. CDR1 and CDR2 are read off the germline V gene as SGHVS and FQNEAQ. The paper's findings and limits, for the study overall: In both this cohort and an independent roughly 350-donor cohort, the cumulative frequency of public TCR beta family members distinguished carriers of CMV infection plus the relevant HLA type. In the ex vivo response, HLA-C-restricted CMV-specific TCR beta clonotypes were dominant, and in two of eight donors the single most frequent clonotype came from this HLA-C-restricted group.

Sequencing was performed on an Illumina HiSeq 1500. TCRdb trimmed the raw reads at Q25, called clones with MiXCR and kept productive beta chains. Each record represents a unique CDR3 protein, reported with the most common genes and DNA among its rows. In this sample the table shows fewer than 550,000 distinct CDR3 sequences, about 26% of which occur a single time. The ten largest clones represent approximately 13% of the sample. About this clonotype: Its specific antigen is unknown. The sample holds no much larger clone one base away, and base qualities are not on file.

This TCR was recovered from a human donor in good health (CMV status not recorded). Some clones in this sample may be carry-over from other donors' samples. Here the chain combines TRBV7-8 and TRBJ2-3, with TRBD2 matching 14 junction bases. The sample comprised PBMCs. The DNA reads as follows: TGTGCCAGCAGCTTTGGACTAGCGGGAGGACCAGATACGCAGTATTTT. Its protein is CASSFGLAGGPDTQYF.